The 29 T cell receptor beta chains given below trace back to one sample, sequenced in a study of Tregs in tolerant kidney transplant recipients. Profiled with immunoSEQ multiplex PCR; TCRdb holds only in-frame clones, not every one. The table includes tens of thousands of clones, around 83% detected once. What was sequenced was CD4+ T cells from blood. These TCRs come from a human donor in good health.

Of note for this clone: Other nucleotide sequences from this sample produce the same CDR3. The chain links TRBV19 to TRBJ2-5; D ambiguous. The CDR3 extends over 11 amino acids. V was trimmed by 2 bases and J by 3 bases, leaving 1 base between them. Germline CDR1 is LNHDA and CDR2 is SQIVND (reference sequence). The CDR3 bases are TGTGCCAGTAGTATAAAAGAGACCCAGTACTTC. This translates into CASSIKETQYF.

V is TRBV4-1 and J is TRBJ2-5; 9 bases agree with TRBD1. V was clipped by 4 bases and J by 5 bases; unmatched bases: 11. Germline V gene lookup returns CDR1 MGHRA and CDR2 YSYEKL. This CDR3 is built from 16 residues. CDR3 in DNA: TGCGCCAGCAGCCGAACACCGGGACAGGGAGGGGAGACCCAGTACTTC. Residues: CASSRTPGQGGETQYF.

Only a few counts were recorded for this clone. The rearrangement links TRBV10-3 to TRBJ2-2; TRBD1 might be the D (6 bases). This CDR3 spans 13 amino acids. Between the trimmed V and J ends, which lost 6 bases and 5 bases, there was a span of 10 bases. The germline V gene has CDR1 ENHRY and CDR2 SYGVKD. Here the CDR3 DNA reads TGTGCCATCAGCCAGGGGCCAACCGGGGAGCTGTTTTTT. It codes for CAISQGPTGELFF.

V and J are TRBV11-3 and TRBJ2-7; perhaps TRBD2 as D (6 bases). The CDR3 has 13 residues. V was pared by 4 bases and J by 3 bases, with 10 bases between. The germline V gene encodes CDR1 SGHNT and CDR2 YENEEA. The CDR3 sequence is CASSSFSGYEQYF. The DNA for the CDR3 is TGTGCCAGCAGCTCTTTTAGCGGCTACGAGCAGTACTTC. The variable domain in full, with the rest retrieved from reference TRBV11-3 and TRBJ2-7, is EAGVVQSPRYKIIEKKQPVAFWCNPISGHNTLYWYLQNLGQGPELLIRYENEEAVDDSQLPKDRFSAERLKGVDSTLKIQPAELGDSAVYLCASSSFSGYEQYFGPGTRLTVT.

The V and J genes are TRBV7-2 and TRBJ2-7; D may be TRBD2 (5 bases). This CDR3 is built from 16 residues. Trimming removed 1 base at V and 3 bases at J, with 16 bases between. The germline V gene has CDR1 SGHTA and CDR2 FQGNSA. Here the CDR3 reads CASSLVGGSDYYEQYF. For the CDR3, the DNA is TGTGCCAGCAGCTTAGTAGGTGGTAGCGACTACTACGAGCAGTACTTC.

The chain has TRBV7-3 and TRBJ2-1, with TRBD2 matching over 16 bases. The CDR3 is 20 amino acids. The germline V gene encodes CDR1 SGHTA and CDR2 FQGTGA. V lost 2 bases, J lost 7 bases, and 14 bases stayed unmatched. In DNA, the CDR3 is TGTGCCAGCAGCTTACGGACCCCGGGACTAGCGGGAGGGAGGGGTAATGAGCAGTTCTTC. Encoded protein: CASSLRTPGLAGGRGNEQFF.

The sample holds a few counts of this clone. CDR3 sequence (DNA): TGTGCCAGCAGGGACAGGGGGCGCGCCGATGGCTACACCTTC. Amino acids: CASRDRGRADGYTF. The chain is built from TRBV28 and TRBJ1-2, with TRBD1 matching 11 bases. Trimming at V came to 6 bases and at J to 6 bases, leaving 6 bases not matched to a gene. This CDR3 has 14 residues. The germline gives CDR1 MDHEN, CDR2 SYDVKM.

This chain connects TRBV7-9 to TRBJ1-2, with D unclear. The CDR3 extends over 15 amino acids. The germline CDR1 and CDR2 sequences are SEHNR and FQNEAQ (reference sequence). The germline V and J ends were trimmed by 5 bases and 4 bases, with 17 bases remaining between them. CDR3 loop: CASSRTTGAGYGYTF. The CDR3 bases are TGTGCCAGCAGCCGAACCACGGGTGCTGGCTATGGCTACACCTTC.

This sequence joins TRBV7-5 and TRBJ2-7; whether TRBD2, the table's D call, matches the DNA was not checked. TRBV7-5 corresponds to a pseudogene. The CDR3 has 16 residues. This CDR3 is CARSLLGVGFSDEQYF. The CDR3 region has the DNA TGTGCCAGAAGCTTATTGGGAGTGGGTTTTAGTGACGAGCAGTACTTC.

V gene TRBV9 combines with J gene TRBJ2-2; 7 nucleotides align to TRBD2. V gave up 8 bases and J gave up 2 bases; unmatched junction bases: 3. Germline V gives CDR1 SGDLS, CDR2 YYNGEE. The CDR3 is made up of 13 amino acids. The DNA of the CDR3 is TGTGCCAGTGGACTAGTCAACACCGGGGAGCTGTTTTTT. Translating gives CASGLVNTGELFF.

The chain couples TRBV9 to TRBJ2-2; 9 bases match TRBD1. Germline V gene lookup returns CDR1 SGDLS and CDR2 YYNGEE. After removal of 3 bases from V and 5 bases from J, the junction contained 11 bases not matched to a gene. The CDR3 covers 17 residues. Written as DNA, the CDR3 is TGTGCCAGCAGCGCTAGAGGATCTGACAGGGGGACCGGGGAGCTGTTTTTT. The encoded protein is CASSARGSDRGTGELFF. Looking up the rest from reference TRBV9 and TRBJ2-2 gives the full variable domain: DSGVTQTPKHLITATGQRVTLRCSPRSGDLSVYWYQQSLDQGLQFLIQYYNGEERAKGNILERFSAQQFPDLHSELNLSSLELGDSALYFCASSARGSDRGTGELFFGEGSRLTVL.

V usage is TRBV19 and J usage is TRBJ1-1, with 9 bases aligning to TRBD1. This CDR3 is built from 15 residues. Germline V lookup: CDR1 LNHDA, CDR2 SQIVND (reference sequence). With 8 bases clipped from V and 5 bases from J, the junction kept 12 bases outside the gene matches. The DNA of the CDR3 is TGTGCCAGTGCCCCCTTGACAGGGGGTGGGACTGAAGCTTTCTTT. Its protein is CASAPLTGGGTEAFF.

This clone was picked up a small number of times. The chain combines TRBV6-1 with TRBJ2-5; D is undetermined. This CDR3 is built from 14 residues. Germline V gives CDR1 MNHNS, CDR2 SASEGT. V was trimmed by 6 bases and J by 0 bases, leaving 11 bases between them. The CDR3 sequence: CASRSLGYQETQYF. Here the CDR3 DNA reads TGTGCCAGCAGGTCTTTAGGATACCAAGAGACCCAGTACTTC.

The rearrangement uses TRBV7-2 and TRBJ1-2; tentative D call: TRBD1 (5 bases). This CDR3 is 15 amino acids long. The germline V gene has CDR1 SGHTA and CDR2 FQGNSA. V was shortened by 5 bases and J by 3 bases, with 16 bases between the two germline ends. Written as DNA, the CDR3 is TGTGCCAGCAGCCTCACCTCGGCAGGGTACTATGGCTACACCTTC. It codes for CASSLTSAGYYGYTF.

The chain uses TRBV28 and TRBJ2-7, with D hard to call. Per the germline V gene, CDR1 is MDHEN and CDR2 is SYDVKM. This CDR3 has 13 amino acids. Trimming cost V 3 bases and J 2 bases, with 8 bases left between them. As DNA, the CDR3 is TGTGCCAGCAGTTTCGGGTCCCCCTACGAGCAGTACTTC. It translates to CASSFGSPYEQYF.

V and J are TRBV10-2 and TRBJ1-2; 11 bases are shared with TRBD1. Germline V CDR1 and CDR2: WSHSY, SAAADI. There are 15 residues in the CDR3. The ends lost 3 bases at V and 3 bases at J; junction bases unmatched: 3. The CDR3 coding sequence is TGCGCCAGCAGTGATCCGGGACAGGGGGACTATGGCTACACCTTC. Translated, it gives CASSDPGQGDYGYTF.

The gene calls are TRBV15 and TRBJ1-5; TRBD1 matches at 8 bases. The CDR3 has 17 amino acids. The ends lost 5 bases at V and 3 bases at J; junction bases unmatched: 12. CDR1 and CDR2 (germline): LNHNV, YYDKDF (reference sequence). As DNA, the CDR3 is TGTGCCACCAGCTCCCTAGGACAGGGAGGGATCAATCAGCCCCAGCATTTT. Amino acid sequence: CATSSLGQGGINQPQHF.

The V call is TRBV7-2, the J call TRBJ2-5; D is uncertain. The germline CDR1 and CDR2 sequences are SGHTA and FQGNSA. The ends were cut back, 5 bases at V and 2 bases at J, with 15 bases in the middle. This CDR3 comprises 15 residues. CDR3: CASSPHSLRQETQYF. CDR3 bases: TGTGCCAGCAGCCCCCACTCCCTCCGACAAGAGACCCAGTACTTC.

This chain links TRBV7-2 with TRBJ1-1, with D perhaps TRBD1 (6 bases). CDR3 size: 16 residues. V was cut by 2 bases and J by 1 base, with 14 bases left in between. Per the germline V gene, CDR1 is SGHTA and CDR2 is FQGNSA. The CDR3 protein is CASSLWASGANTEAFF. CDR3 nucleotides: TGTGCCAGCAGCTTATGGGCTTCAGGGGCGAACACTGAAGCTTTCTTT.

The table lists this clone with a count of one. Here the CDR3 DNA reads TGTGCCAGCAGCTTAGATCGCGGACAGGGGAGCCCCTCTGGGGCCAACGTCCTGACTTTC. It encodes CASSLDRGQGSPSGANVLTF. The rearrangement uses TRBV11-3 and TRBJ2-6, with TRBD1 matching 9 bases. The V and J ends lost 0 bases and 0 bases, in that order; junction bases with no gene match: 9. The CDR3 has 20 residues. CDR1 and CDR2 (germline): SGHNT, YENEEA. The whole variable domain, filled in from reference TRBV11-3 and TRBJ2-6, reads EAGVVQSPRYKIIEKKQPVAFWCNPISGHNTLYWYLQNLGQGPELLIRYENEEAVDDSQLPKDRFSAERLKGVDSTLKIQPAELGDSAVYLCASSLDRGQGSPSGANVLTFGAGSRLTVL.

This clone has only a few counts. This chain joins TRBV30 and TRBJ1-5; maybe TRBD1 (5 bases). V lost 2 bases and J lost 7, with 12 bases in between. Germline V lookup: CDR1 GTSNPN, CDR2 SVGIG (reference sequence). The CDR3 has 13 residues. The CDR3 sequence: CAWSIGAGQPQHF. The CDR3 region has the DNA TGTGCCTGGAGTATAGGGGCAGGGCAGCCCCAGCATTTT.

V and J are TRBV11-1 and TRBJ1-1; D possibly corresponds to TRBD1 (6 bases). V dropped 5 bases and J dropped 4 bases, with 20 bases sitting between them. There are 16 residues in the CDR3. The germline CDR1 and CDR2 sequences are SGHAT and FQDESV (reference sequence). CDR3 bases: TGTGCCAGCAGCAAACCTACAGGGTTCGGAAGCACTGAAGCTTTCTTT. It translates to CASSKPTGFGSTEAFF.

The CDR3 here is CAIRPGTSGRALYEQYF. CDR3 nucleotide sequence: TGTGCCATCAGACCTGGGACTAGCGGGAGGGCCCTCTACGAGCAGTACTTC. V and J are TRBV10-3 and TRBJ2-7; 16 bases agree with TRBD2. Germline CDR1 and CDR2: ENHRY and SYGVKD. Trimming cost V 6 bases and J 3 bases; bases outside gene matches: 8. The CDR3 consists of 17 residues.

This clone was seen a handful of times. The J gene is TRBJ2-5, the V gene TRBV7-2, with D hard to call. Germline loops: CDR1 SGHTA, CDR2 FQGNSA. V shed 5 bases and J shed 7 bases, with 17 bases lying between them. The CDR3 extends over 14 amino acids. CDR3 sequence (DNA): TGTGCCAGCAGCCTATACGAAGGAGTGCGGACCCAGTACTTC. Encoded protein: CASSLYEGVRTQYF.

This chain connects TRBV9 to TRBJ2-1; D unresolved. Trimming pared 0 bases from V and 0 bases from J, leaving 10 bases between. Germline V gene sequence: CDR1 SGDLS, CDR2 YYNGEE. The CDR3 runs to 16 residues. The DNA of the CDR3 is TGTGCCAGCAGCGTAGTAGGCGGATCCTCCTACAATGAGCAGTTCTTC. This translates into CASSVVGGSSYNEQFF. Using reference TRBV9 and TRBJ2-1 for the parts outside the CDR3, the full variable domain is DSGVTQTPKHLITATGQRVTLRCSPRSGDLSVYWYQQSLDQGLQFLIQYYNGEERAKGNILERFSAQQFPDLHSELNLSSLELGDSALYFCASSVVGGSSYNEQFFGPGTRLTVL.

The chain links TRBV4-1 to TRBJ2-3, with a possible D match to TRBD2 (7 bases). The CDR3 extends over 15 amino acids. The V end lost 2 bases, the J end lost 6 bases, and 15 bases lay between the germline ends. The germline V gene has CDR1 MGHRA and CDR2 YSYEKL. The CDR3, as DNA: TGCGCCAGCAGCCAATCCGGGGGGCGAGCGGATACGCAGTATTTT. Translating it yields CASSQSGGRADTQYF.

J is TRBJ1-5 and V is TRBV6-5, with a possible D match to TRBD1 (5 bases). Germline V lookup: CDR1 MNHEY, CDR2 SVGAGI. The CDR3 has 15 amino acids. V was pared by 6 bases and J by 0 bases, with 12 bases between. Here the CDR3 DNA reads TGTGCCAGCAGCCGGGACGGCTATAGCAATCAGCCCCAGCATTTT. Its translation is CASSRDGYSNQPQHF.

This rearrangement joins TRBV27 to TRBJ2-5, with TRBD2 matching 9 bases. Unmatched junction bases numbered 3, after V lost 5 bases and J lost 5 bases. Germline CDR1 reads MNHEY; CDR2 reads SMNVEV (reference sequence). The CDR3 extends over 13 amino acids. The CDR3 DNA follows: TGTGCCAGCAGTCCCACTAGCGGGGAGACCCAGTACTTC. This translates into CASSPTSGETQYF.

The chain has TRBV7-3 and TRBJ1-1; D is undetermined. The CDR3 is made up of 14 amino acids. Germline CDR1 SGHTA, CDR2 FQGTGA. V was shortened by 4 bases and J by 3 bases, with 12 bases between the two germline ends. The CDR3: CASSWRGGDTEAFF. The CDR3 DNA sequence: TGTGCCAGCAGCTGGCGGGGAGGAGACACTGAAGCTTTCTTT.